A selection of T cell receptor beta chains follows, all from one sample in a study of blood T cell repertoires in COVID-19. Sequencing was performed with immunoSEQ multiplex PCR; in TCRdb, only in-frame clones are kept and a portion is missing. The sample records more than 95,000 clones, 84% being singletons. The sequencing sample was made of peripheral blood. These TCRs come from a man aged 60-69 years with acute or convalescent COVID-19. Each CDR3 is given with its conserved first and last residue. Fields, in order: CDR3 DNA, CDR3 protein, V gene, clone size, D gene, J gene. A D gene is named only where the DNA matches it firmly. Clone size is not always given. Where it is, it says once, few, many or a class for expanded clones.

cdr3_nt: TGCAGCGTTCGGACAGACAATGAAAAACTGTTTTTT
cdr3_aa: CSVRTDNEKLFF
v_call: TRBV29-1
clone_size: -
d_call: -
j_call: TRBJ1-4

cdr3_nt: TGTGCCAGCAGCCCCCCCCCGAATGAGCAGTTCTTC
cdr3_aa: CASSPPPNEQFF
v_call: TRBV7-9
clone_size: -
d_call: -
j_call: TRBJ2-1

cdr3_nt: TGTGCCAGCAGCTTACGGACAGGGTTCTATGGCTACACCTTC
cdr3_aa: CASSLRTGFYGYTF
v_call: TRBV7-6
clone_size: few
d_call: TRBD1
j_call: TRBJ1-2

cdr3_nt: TGTGCCAGCAGCCGACAGACTAGCGGGAGGAATGAGCAGTTCTTC
cdr3_aa: CASSRQTSGRNEQFF
v_call: TRBV9
clone_size: -
d_call: TRBD2
j_call: TRBJ2-1

cdr3_nt: TGTGCCAGCAGTACTGGACAGGGATTGAACTATGGCTACACCTTC
cdr3_aa: CASSTGQGLNYGYTF
v_call: TRBV6-5
clone_size: -
d_call: TRBD1
j_call: TRBJ1-2

cdr3_nt: TGTGCCAGCAGTATTATACAGGGGGCTTATAACTCAGATACGCAGTATTTT
cdr3_aa: CASSIIQGAYNSDTQYF
v_call: TRBV28
clone_size: -
d_call: TRBD1
j_call: TRBJ2-3

cdr3_nt: TGTGCCAGCAGCCAAGGGCCGGCCGGGCGGGAGGAGCAGTTCTTC
cdr3_aa: CASSQGPAGREEQFF
v_call: TRBV4-2
clone_size: -
d_call: TRBD2
j_call: TRBJ2-1

cdr3_nt: TGTGCCAGCAGCGGTCAGGGGGCCAAGCTGGAGACCCAGTACTTC
cdr3_aa: CASSGQGAKLETQYF
v_call: TRBV6-5
clone_size: once
d_call: TRBD1
j_call: TRBJ2-5

cdr3_nt: TGTGCCAGCAGCCAACTAGCGGAAGAGACCCAGTACTTC
cdr3_aa: CASSQLAEETQYF
v_call: TRBV3-1/TRBV3-2
clone_size: once
d_call: TRBD2
j_call: TRBJ2-5

cdr3_nt: TGTGCCAGCAGTTACTCGGAGGTTTTTTCGACTAATGAAAAACTGTTTTTT
cdr3_aa: CASSYSEVFSTNEKLFF
v_call: TRBV6-2/TRBV6-3
clone_size: -
d_call: -
j_call: TRBJ1-4

cdr3_nt: TGTGCCAGCAGGCAGGGTGGCAATCAGCCCCAGCATTTT
cdr3_aa: CASRQGGNQPQHF
v_call: TRBV28
clone_size: few
d_call: -
j_call: TRBJ1-5

cdr3_nt: TGTGCCAGCAGATGGACAAGGAGCTCCTACGAGCAGTACTTC
cdr3_aa: CASRWTRSSYEQYF
v_call: TRBV27
clone_size: many
d_call: -
j_call: TRBJ2-7

cdr3_nt: TGTGCCAGCAGACCCAAACCGGGACAGCTGGCTTTCTTT
cdr3_aa: CASRPKPGQLAFF
v_call: TRBV3-1/TRBV3-2
clone_size: few
d_call: TRBD1
j_call: TRBJ1-1

cdr3_nt: TGTGCCAGCAGCGTAGGGGCCGTGTCCTACGAGCAGTACTTC
cdr3_aa: CASSVGAVSYEQYF
v_call: TRBV9
clone_size: -
d_call: -
j_call: TRBJ2-7

cdr3_nt: TGTGCCAGCAGGTTCGGGAACACTGAAGCTTTCTTT
cdr3_aa: CASRFGNTEAFF
v_call: TRBV5-6
clone_size: -
d_call: -
j_call: TRBJ1-1

cdr3_nt: TGTGCCAGCAGCTTCAGTAGCGGGAGAAACTACAATGAGCAGTTCTTC
cdr3_aa: CASSFSSGRNYNEQFF
v_call: TRBV9
clone_size: -
d_call: TRBD2
j_call: TRBJ2-1

cdr3_nt: TGTGCCAGCAGTCCTTCACCGGGACAGGGGAGGATTGCTTTCTTT
cdr3_aa: CASSPSPGQGRIAFF
v_call: TRBV28
clone_size: -
d_call: TRBD1
j_call: TRBJ1-1

cdr3_nt: TGCGCCAGCAGCTTGGGACTAGCGTATACAGATACGCAGTATTTT
cdr3_aa: CASSLGLAYTDTQYF
v_call: TRBV5-1
clone_size: once
d_call: TRBD2
j_call: TRBJ2-3

cdr3_nt: TGTGCCAGCACCCTTAATCCCGGGACAGGGGACACACAGAACACTGAAGCTTTCTTT
cdr3_aa: CASTLNPGTGDTQNTEAFF
v_call: TRBV21-1
clone_size: -
d_call: -
j_call: TRBJ1-1

cdr3_nt: TGTGCCAGCAGTTACGGAGGGGCCCACACTGAAGCTTTCTTT
cdr3_aa: CASSYGGAHTEAFF
v_call: TRBV6-2/TRBV6-3
clone_size: -
d_call: -
j_call: TRBJ1-1

cdr3_nt: TGTGCCAGCAGTCCCAGACTAGCGGGAGCTGATACGCAGTATTTT
cdr3_aa: CASSPRLAGADTQYF
v_call: TRBV6-5
clone_size: -
d_call: TRBD2
j_call: TRBJ2-3

cdr3_nt: TGTGCCAGTACCCCGGACTATAGAGCCGGGGAGCTGTTTTTT
cdr3_aa: CASTPDYRAGELFF
v_call: TRBV19
clone_size: -
d_call: -
j_call: TRBJ2-2

cdr3_nt: TGTGCCAGCGGGGGACAGCTCCCCGATCAGCCCCAGCATTTT
cdr3_aa: CASGGQLPDQPQHF
v_call: TRBV2
clone_size: -
d_call: TRBD1
j_call: TRBJ1-5

cdr3_nt: TGTGCCAGCAGCTTAACGGGGATGAACACTGAAGCTTTCTTT
cdr3_aa: CASSLTGMNTEAFF
v_call: TRBV11-3
clone_size: -
d_call: -
j_call: TRBJ1-1

cdr3_nt: TGTGCCAGCAGTTACCCCGTTGGGACAACGAACACTGAAGCTTTCTTT
cdr3_aa: CASSYPVGTTNTEAFF
v_call: TRBV6-5
clone_size: -
d_call: -
j_call: TRBJ1-1

cdr3_nt: TGTGCCAGCAGTAGAGGACAGGGCCATCAGCCCCAGCATTTT
cdr3_aa: CASSRGQGHQPQHF
v_call: TRBV6-5
clone_size: -
d_call: TRBD1
j_call: TRBJ1-5

cdr3_nt: TGTGCCAGTAGTATTCTGGGGTCGGGGAGTAACAATGAGCAGTTCTTC
cdr3_aa: CASSILGSGSNNEQFF
v_call: TRBV19
clone_size: -
d_call: -
j_call: TRBJ2-1

cdr3_nt: TGTGCCATCAGTGAGGGGACAGGGGCTGGGTCGCCCCAGCATTTT
cdr3_aa: CAISEGTGAGSPQHF
v_call: TRBV10-3
clone_size: -
d_call: TRBD1
j_call: TRBJ1-5

cdr3_nt: TGTGCCAGCAGTTCCGGAGGCTCTGGAAACACCATATATTTT
cdr3_aa: CASSSGGSGNTIYF
v_call: TRBV28
clone_size: -
d_call: -
j_call: TRBJ1-3

cdr3_nt: TGTGCCAGCAGCGTAGTGCCTAGCGGGATGTCCTACAATGAGCAGTTCTTC
cdr3_aa: CASSVVPSGMSYNEQFF
v_call: TRBV9
clone_size: -
d_call: TRBD2
j_call: TRBJ2-1